These T cell receptor beta chains were read from a single sample in a study of blood T cells in healthy people across ages. From the 5' RACE reads, TCRdb called clonotypes with MiXCR, one entry per CDR3 protein. The sample holds about 630,000 distinct CDR3 sequences; 21% are singletons and the top ten take 3.6%. The sequenced sample was blood. These TCRs come from a man between 65 and 85 years old in good health. Each CDR3 is given with its conserved first and last residue. The order of the fields is J gene, clone size, V gene, D gene, CDR3 DNA, CDR3 protein. The D gene is left open where the match is weak. Size is stated for part of the rows, as once, few or many counts, or as a class when the clone is expanded.

>TRBJ2-1|few|TRBV7-9|TRBD1
TGTGCCAGCAGCTTAGACGGGACAGGGTCCGATGAGCAGTTCTTC
CASSLDGTGSDEQFF
>TRBJ2-5|.|TRBV18|TRBD2
TGTGCCAGCTCACTCGCCCGACTAGCGGGAGAAGAGACCCAGTACTTC
CASSLARLAGEETQYF
>TRBJ2-5|few|TRBV29-1|.
TGCAGCGGTCGACAGGCCCAAGAGACCCAGTACTTC
CSGRQAQETQYF
>TRBJ2-1|.|TRBV18|TRBD2
TGTGCCAGCTCACCAATGACTAGCGGGAGCCTACCTTACAATGAGCAGTTCTTC
CASSPMTSGSLPYNEQFF
>TRBJ2-7|few|TRBV20-1|TRBD1
TGCAGTGCTAGAATAGCCGGGACAGGGATCCTCGAGCAGTACTTC
CSARIAGTGILEQYF
>TRBJ2-3|few|TRBV5-4|.
TGTGCCAGCAGATCGGGACTTCTTGAAAATACGCAGTATTTT
CASRSGLLENTQYF
>TRBJ1-4|.|TRBV5-1|TRBD1
TGCGCCAGCAGCTCAGGGGGCAGGCTGGATGAAAAACTGTTTTTT
CASSSGGRLDEKLFF
>TRBJ2-2|.|TRBV12-3/TRBV12-4|.
TGTGCCAGCAGTTTAGTTTTTGGTCTAACCATCGGGGAGCTGTTTTTT
CASSLVFGLTIGELFF
>TRBJ2-4|.|TRBV7-9|.
TGTGCCAGCAGTCCGGACGGACAAAACATTCAGTACTTC
CASSPDGQNIQYF
>TRBJ1-1|few|TRBV7-8|.
TGTGCCAGCAGCCTGACAGATAACACTGAAGCTTTCTTT
CASSLTDNTEAFF
>TRBJ2-7|.|TRBV6-2/TRBV6-3|.
TGTGCCAGCAGTTACTCGGACAGCACGGGGGAGCAGTACTTC
CASSYSDSTGEQYF
>TRBJ2-3|.|TRBV5-6|TRBD2
TGTGTCAGCAGCTTGTGGCTAGCGGGGAGCACAGATACGCAGTATTTT
CVSSLWLAGSTDTQYF
>TRBJ2-7|.|TRBV11-2|.
TGTGCCAGCAGCGGGGTTGGCTATTCCTACGAGCAGTACTTC
CASSGVGYSYEQYF
>TRBJ2-1|few|TRBV9|.
TGTGCCAGCAGCGACTGGCTAGACAATGAGCAGTTCTTC
CASSDWLDNEQFF
>TRBJ2-1|.|TRBV24-1|.
TGTGCCACCAGTGCTGGGGCTAGTGAGCAGTTCTTC
CATSAGASEQFF
>TRBJ1-2|few|TRBV28|TRBD1
TGTGCCAGCAGGACCGGGACAGGGGGCTACACCTTC
CASRTGTGGYTF
>TRBJ1-2|few|TRBV10-3|.
TGTGCCATCAGTGAGTCGGTGGGGTTTGGCTACACCTTC
CAISESVGFGYTF
>TRBJ2-7|.|TRBV29-1|.
TGCAGCGTTGTCAGGGAGTACGAGCAGTACTTC
CSVVREYEQYF
>TRBJ1-1|.|TRBV7-2|.
TGTGCCAGCAGCTCTACAGGGAGGGGGACTGAAGCTTTCTTT
CASSSTGRGTEAFF
>TRBJ2-7|.|TRBV6-5|.
TGTGCCAGCAGTTACTTTCTGGCAGGCCCCTACGAGCAGTACTTC
CASSYFLAGPYEQYF
>TRBJ1-2|few|TRBV7-9|.
TGTGCCAGCAGCTTATACGGCAGTAACTATGGCTACACCTTC
CASSLYGSNYGYTF
>TRBJ2-3|.|TRBV3-1|.
TGTGCCAGCACGGCGGGTATCACAGATACGCAGTATTTT
CASTAGITDTQYF
>TRBJ2-5|few|TRBV2|TRBD1
TGTGCCAGCACTCGGACAGGGGGAGAAGAGACCCAGTACTTC
CASTRTGGEETQYF
>TRBJ1-1|.|TRBV9|.
TGTGCCAGCAGCGTAGGGCCGGCCGGTCCTGAAGCTTTTTTT
CASSVGPAGPEAFF
>TRBJ2-2|few|TRBV20-1|.
TGCAGTGCCCTGAAAGGGTCGGGCACCGGGGAGCTGTTTTTT
CSALKGSGTGELFF
>TRBJ2-7|many|TRBV24-1|TRBD1
TGTGCCACCAGTGATTCTGGACAGGGGATTAACGAGCAGTACTTC
CATSDSGQGINEQYF
>TRBJ2-1|few|TRBV7-3|TRBD2
TGTGCCAGCAGCTTAACTGCCCCCCTACTAGCGGGAGGGCCGGGTGAGCAGTTCTTC
CASSLTAPLLAGGPGEQFF
>TRBJ2-2|.|TRBV7-2|.
TGTGCCAGCAGCTTAGAGGGCGCAGTACGGACCGGGGAGCTGTTTTTT
CASSLEGAVRTGELFF
>TRBJ2-7|.|TRBV28|TRBD2
TGTGCCAGCAGGCGGACTAGCGGCCACGAGCAGTACTTC
CASRRTSGHEQYF
>TRBJ2-1|many|TRBV20-1|TRBD2
TGCAGTGCTAGAGAACGGACTAGCGATTACAATGAGCAGTTCTTC
CSARERTSDYNEQFF
>TRBJ2-3|.|TRBV3-1|.
TGTGCCAGCAGCCAATGGGGCAGGGGTACAGATACGCAGTATTTT
CASSQWGRGTDTQYF
>TRBJ2-3|.|TRBV24-1|TRBD2
TGTGCCACCAGTGATACTATAGCGGGAGGGCCAGATACGCAGTATTTT
CATSDTIAGGPDTQYF
>TRBJ2-5|.|TRBV20-1|TRBD2
TGCAGTGCTAGAGGACTAGCGGGAGCCGAGACCCAGTACTTC
CSARGLAGAETQYF
>TRBJ2-1|few|TRBV10-3|TRBD2
TGTGCCATCAGGGGGACTAGCGGGACCTCCTACAATGAGCAGTTCTTC
CAIRGTSGTSYNEQFF
>TRBJ2-2|.|TRBV6-5|TRBD2
TGTGCCAGCAGTTCCCGGGGGGGAAACACCGGGGAGCTGTTTTTT
CASSSRGGNTGELFF
>TRBJ2-5|.|TRBV21-1|.
TGTGCCAGCAGCAAACGCGCTAGCTTAGAGTACCAAGAGACCCAGTACTTC
CASSKRASLEYQETQYF
>TRBJ2-5|few|TRBV5-1|.
TGCGCCAGCAGCTTGGCGGGGATCGGCCAAGAGACCCAGTACTTC
CASSLAGIGQETQYF
>TRBJ1-2|few|TRBV7-9|.
TGTGCCAGCAGCTTAGCGGGGACCCGAGGCGGCTATGGCTACACCTTC
CASSLAGTRGGYGYTF
>TRBJ1-1|few|TRBV20-1|TRBD1
TGCAGTGCTCTAAAGGGGGCAGGGGACACTGAAGCTTTCTTT
CSALKGAGDTEAFF
>TRBJ2-5|.|TRBV2|.
TGTGCCAGCACTACTAAATGGGGGGTAGAGACCCAGTACTTC
CASTTKWGVETQYF
>TRBJ2-6|.|TRBV4-1|TRBD1
TGCGCCAGCAGCCAAGTGCCTAAGACAGGGGATGGGGCCAACGTCCTGACTTTC
CASSQVPKTGDGANVLTF
>TRBJ2-1|.|TRBV6-5|TRBD2
TGTGCCAGCATTTCGCGGGGACTAGCGGGGAATGAGCAGTTCTTC
CASISRGLAGNEQFF
>TRBJ2-2|few|TRBV6-5|TRBD2
TGTGCCAGCAGTTACAGCGGGAGCAGGATCACCGGGGAGCTGTTTTTT
CASSYSGSRITGELFF